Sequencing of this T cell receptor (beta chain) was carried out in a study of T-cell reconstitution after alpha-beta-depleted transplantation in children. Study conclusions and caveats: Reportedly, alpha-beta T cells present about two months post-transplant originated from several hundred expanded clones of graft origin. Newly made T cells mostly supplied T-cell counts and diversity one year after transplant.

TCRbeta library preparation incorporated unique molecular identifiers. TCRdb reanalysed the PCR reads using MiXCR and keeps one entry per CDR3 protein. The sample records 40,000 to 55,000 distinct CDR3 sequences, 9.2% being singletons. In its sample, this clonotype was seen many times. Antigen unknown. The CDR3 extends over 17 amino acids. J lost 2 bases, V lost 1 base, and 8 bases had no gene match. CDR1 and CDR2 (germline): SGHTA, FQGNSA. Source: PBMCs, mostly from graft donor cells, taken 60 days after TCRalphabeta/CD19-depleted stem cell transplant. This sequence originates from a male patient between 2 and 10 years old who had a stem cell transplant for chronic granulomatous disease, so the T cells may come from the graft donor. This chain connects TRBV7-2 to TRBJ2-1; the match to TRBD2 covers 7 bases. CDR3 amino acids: CASSLVPAGTAYNEQFF. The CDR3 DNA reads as TGTGCCAGCAGCTTAGTCCCAGCGGGGACGGCCTACAATGAGCAGTTCTTC.